This T cell receptor beta chain is from a study of cytomegalovirus exposure and HLA in healthy donors. Germline CDR1 GTSNPN, CDR2 SVGIG (reference sequence). The CDR3 spans 13 residues. Trimming removed 0 bases at V and 2 bases at J, with 7 bases between. A remark on this clone: Other nucleotide sequences in the sample specify the same CDR3.

It was with 60 Vbeta and 13 Jbeta primers that the PCR ran. Method: immunoSEQ multiplex PCR; TCRdb's copy keeps in-frame clones and lacks some. The profile shows around 140,000 clones, around 85% of them singletons. The sequencing sample was made of PBMCs. This chain joins TRBV30 and TRBJ1-1; D is uncertain. The receptor was derived from a woman in her 30s in good health and CMV-seronegative. In DNA form, the CDR3 reads TGTGCCTGGAGTGTACGGGGAAACACTGAAGCTTTCTTT. As protein: CAWSVRGNTEAFF.